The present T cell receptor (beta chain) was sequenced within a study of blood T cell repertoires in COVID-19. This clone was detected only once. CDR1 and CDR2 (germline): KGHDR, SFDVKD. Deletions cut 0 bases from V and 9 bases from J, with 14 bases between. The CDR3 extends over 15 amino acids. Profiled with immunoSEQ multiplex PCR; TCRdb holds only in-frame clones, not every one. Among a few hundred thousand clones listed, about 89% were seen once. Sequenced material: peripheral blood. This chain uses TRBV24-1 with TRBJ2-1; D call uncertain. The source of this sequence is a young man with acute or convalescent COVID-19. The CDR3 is CATSDLQAGPSEQFF. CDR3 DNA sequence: TGTGCCACCAGTGATTTGCAGGCCGGTCCAAGTGAGCAGTTCTTC.